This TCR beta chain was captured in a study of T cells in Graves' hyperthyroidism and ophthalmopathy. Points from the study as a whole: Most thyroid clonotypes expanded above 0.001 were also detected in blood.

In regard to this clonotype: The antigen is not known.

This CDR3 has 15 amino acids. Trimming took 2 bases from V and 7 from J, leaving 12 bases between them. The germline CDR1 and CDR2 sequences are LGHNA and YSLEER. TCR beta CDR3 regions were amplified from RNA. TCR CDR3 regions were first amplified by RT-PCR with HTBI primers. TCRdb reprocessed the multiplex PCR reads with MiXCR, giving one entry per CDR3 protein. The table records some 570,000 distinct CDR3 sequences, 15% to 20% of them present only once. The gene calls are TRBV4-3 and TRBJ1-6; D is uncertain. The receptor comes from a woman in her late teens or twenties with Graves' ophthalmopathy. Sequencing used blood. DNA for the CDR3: TGCGCCAGCAGCCAACAGCCGGGATCGAATTCACCCCTCCACTTT. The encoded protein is CASSQQPGSNSPLHF.